Listed here is a single T cell receptor beta chain. The antigen remains unidentified. The entry originates in a study of Ad26.COV2.S vaccination and SARS-CoV-2 variants. On the study more broadly: A participant enrolled in the COV1001 Ad26.COV2.S trial arm provided the sample. Study-wide findings and caveats: Vaccine and placebo recipients had similar non-spike TCR breadth. Measurements of TCR breadth and depth may have given underestimates of the total T cell responses.

Stated treatment: over 15 received Ad26.COV2.S at low or high dose, single or two shots; about 5 received placebo; per-sample allocation not given. Samples analyzed were those drawn on day 63 after the first vaccine or placebo injection. Immunization relied on an Ad26 vector, which expressed Wuhan-strain SARS-CoV-2 spike. The table came from immunoSEQ multiplex PCR; TCRdb's copy has only in-frame clones and leaves some out. Found here are fewer than 800,000 clones, more than 80% of them singletons; the top ten hold approximately 1.5%. This material consisted of peripheral blood, taken in a trial of Ad26.COV2.S vaccine versus placebo. The TCR originated in a person between 18 and 65 years old who received the Ad26.COV2.S COVID-19 vaccine or a placebo.

DNA of the CDR3: TGCAGCGCCGTGGCGGCGGGCAGGTACAATGAGCAGTTCTTC. Protein product: CSAVAAGRYNEQFF. The chain has TRBV29-1 and TRBJ2-1; tentatively, D is TRBD2 (5 bases). The V gene's germline CDR1 is SQVTM and CDR2 ANQGSEA. V was pared by 7 bases and J by 4 bases, with 17 bases between. The CDR3 totals 14 residues.